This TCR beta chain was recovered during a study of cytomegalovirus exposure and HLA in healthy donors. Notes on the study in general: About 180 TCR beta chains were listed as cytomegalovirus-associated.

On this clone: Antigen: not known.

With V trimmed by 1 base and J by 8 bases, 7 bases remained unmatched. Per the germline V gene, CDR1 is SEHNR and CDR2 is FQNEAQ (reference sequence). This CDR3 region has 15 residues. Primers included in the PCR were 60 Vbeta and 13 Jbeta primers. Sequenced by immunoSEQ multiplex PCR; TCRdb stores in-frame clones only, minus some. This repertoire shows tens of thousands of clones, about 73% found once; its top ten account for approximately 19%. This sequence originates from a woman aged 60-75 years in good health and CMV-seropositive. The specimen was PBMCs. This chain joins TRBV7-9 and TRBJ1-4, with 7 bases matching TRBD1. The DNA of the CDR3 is TGTGCCAGCAGCTTAGGTCAGGGGGGAACGGAAAAACTGTTTTTT. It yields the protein CASSLGQGGTEKLFF.